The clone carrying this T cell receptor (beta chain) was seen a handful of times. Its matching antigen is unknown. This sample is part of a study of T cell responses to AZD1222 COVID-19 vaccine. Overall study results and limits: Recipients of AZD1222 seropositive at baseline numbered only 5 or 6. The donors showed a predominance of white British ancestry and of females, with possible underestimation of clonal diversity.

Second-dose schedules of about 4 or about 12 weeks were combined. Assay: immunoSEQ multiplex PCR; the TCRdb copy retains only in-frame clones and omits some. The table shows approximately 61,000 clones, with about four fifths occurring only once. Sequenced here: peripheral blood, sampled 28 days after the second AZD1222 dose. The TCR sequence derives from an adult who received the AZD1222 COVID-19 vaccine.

This CDR3 reads CASSLRRQGLGGYTF. CDR3 sequence (DNA): TGTGCCAGCAGCTTACGGAGACAGGGGTTAGGAGGCTACACCTTC. The rearrangement joins TRBV11-1 to TRBJ1-2, with TRBD1 identical over 8 bases. The CDR3 contains 15 residues. V shed 2 bases and J 8 bases; nucleotides not matched to a gene: 10. The germline V gene encodes CDR1 SGHAT and CDR2 FQDESV (reference sequence). The entire variable domain, with the rest obtained from reference TRBV11-1 and TRBJ1-2, is as follows: EAEVAQSPRYKITEKSQAVAFWCDPISGHATLYWYRQILGQGPELLVQFQDESVVDDSQLPKDRFSAERLKGVDSTLKIQPAELGDSAMYLCASSLRRQGLGGYTFGSGTRLTVV.